These 17 T cell receptor beta chains were all obtained from the same sample, sequenced in a study of shared clonotypes between healthy human individuals. The data were produced by immunoSEQ multiplex PCR, yet TCRdb's version contains in-frame clones alone and is incomplete. The table lists over a million clones, roughly 80% of them singletons. The sequencing input was memory CD4+ T cells sorted from blood. Subset meaning: CD45RA-negative fraction. These receptor sequences come from a man in his late teens or twenties in good health.

The chain has TRBV6-1 and TRBJ2-3; no firm D call. The CDR3 has 12 residues. Germline CDR1 and CDR2: MNHNS and SASEGT. Trimming took 8 bases from V and 4 from J, leaving 10 bases between them. CDR3 nucleotide sequence: TGTGCCAGCGATCCTAGGGCAGATACGCAGTATTTT. Protein product: CASDPRADTQYF.

V usage is TRBV20-1 and J usage is TRBJ1-1; no reliable D call. The germline V gene has CDR1 DFQATT and CDR2 SNEGSKA (reference sequence). CDR3 length: 11 amino acids. V was cut by 3 bases and J by 1 base, with 3 bases left in between. CDR3 nucleotides: TGCAGTGCTAGCGGGAACACTGAAGCTTTCTTT. As protein: CSASGNTEAFF.

V and J are TRBV7-2 and TRBJ1-6; D may be TRBD1 (5 bases). Germline V gives CDR1 SGHTA, CDR2 FQGNSA. The V end was cut by 1 base, the J end by 3 bases, with 13 bases between. CDR3 length equals 17 residues. This CDR3 is CASSLGRGSSYNSPLHF. CDR3 DNA sequence: TGTGCCAGCAGCTTAGGGCGGGGGTCGAGCTATAATTCACCCCTCCACTTT. The full variable domain, rest sourced from reference TRBV7-2 and TRBJ1-6, is GAGVSQSPSNKVTEKGKDVELRCDPISGHTALYWYRQSLGQGLEFLIYFQGNSAPDKSGLPSDRFSAERTGGSVSTLTIQRTQQEDSAVYLCASSLGRGSSYNSPLHFGNGTRLTVT.

A word on this clone: This may come from a read error, since a much larger clone is one base off. This chain joins TRBV7-2 and TRBJ2-2; D call uncertain. This CDR3 contains 12 residues. Germline lookup yields CDR1 SGHTA and CDR2 FQGNSA. Trimming pared 3 bases from V and 2 bases from J, leaving 1 base between. The CDR3 sequence is CASSFNTGELFF. As DNA, the CDR3 is TGTGCCAGCAGCTTCAACACCGGGGAGCTGTTTTTT.

This chain connects TRBV11-2 to TRBJ2-2, with 8 positions matching TRBD1. In germline, CDR1 is SGHAT, CDR2 FQNNGV. J was trimmed by 5 bases and V by 6 bases; bases with no gene match: 8. This CDR3 has 15 amino acids. CDR3 nucleotides: TGTGCCAGCAGTTCCGACAGGGGCGGAACCGGGGAGCTGTTTTTT. This gives the protein CASSSDRGGTGELFF.

The V gene is TRBV5-4, the J gene TRBJ2-7; D is tentatively TRBD1 or TRBD2 (5 bases each). This CDR3 has 15 residues. Trimming took off 0 bases at V and 0 bases at J, with 10 bases between the two ends. Looked up from germline, CDR1 is SGHNT and CDR2 is YYREEE (reference sequence). The CDR3 nucleotides are TGTGCCAGCAGCTTGGGAGGGGTTTCCTCCTACGAGCAGTACTTC. As protein: CASSLGGVSSYEQYF.

The chain links TRBV18 to TRBJ2-3; no firm D call. The V end was cut by 2 bases, the J end by 6 bases, with 9 bases between. The germline CDR1 and CDR2 sequences are KGHSH and LQKENI. The length of the CDR3 is 13 residues. CDR3 nucleotide sequence: TGTGCCAGCTCACCAAGGCACGGCGATACGCAGTATTTT. Translated, it gives CASSPRHGDTQYF.

Note on this clone: Other DNA sequences within the sample encode an identical CDR3. The J gene is TRBJ2-7, the V gene TRBV30, with TRBD2 as a possible D gene (6 bases). Germline V gene lookup returns CDR1 GTSNPN and CDR2 SVGIG (reference sequence). V was cut by 0 bases and J by 4 bases, with 7 bases left in between. The length of the CDR3 is 12 residues. The CDR3 spells CAWSVRGYEQYF. CDR3 nucleotides: TGTGCCTGGAGTGTACGGGGGTACGAGCAGTACTTC.

There are a few counts of this clone. The chain joins TRBV7-9 to TRBJ2-4, with D tentatively TRBD2 (6 bases). Germline values: CDR1 SEHNR, CDR2 FQNEAQ (reference sequence). The CDR3 sequence is 17 residues long. Trimming pared 5 bases from V and 3 bases from J, leaving 20 bases between. This CDR3 is CASSAGTPLRGKNIQYF. CDR3 nucleotide sequence: TGTGCCAGCAGCGCCGGGACTCCACTTAGAGGCAAAAACATTCAGTACTTC.

This clone was seen more than once but under ten times. The chain recombines TRBV25-1 with TRBJ2-1; D is possibly TRBD2 (5 bases). V gave up 4 bases and J gave up 6 bases, with 13 bases separating them. CDR3 length equals 14 residues. Germline V CDR1 and CDR2: MGHDK, SYGVNS. This CDR3 is CASSGWTAGNEQFF. The CDR3 DNA follows: TGTGCCAGCAGTGGATGGACTGCGGGCAATGAGCAGTTCTTC.

The chain combines TRBV19 with TRBJ1-5; D uncertain. This CDR3 comprises 17 residues. Germline CDR1 is LNHDA and CDR2 is SQIVND (reference sequence). Trimming shortened V by 5 bases and J by 4 bases, and 21 bases separated the two germline ends. The CDR3 nucleotides read TGTGCCAGTAGTCCTTGGGCGGGGAGGGAAGGTAATCAGCCCCAGCATTTT. Protein sequence: CASSPWAGREGNQPQHF.

In regard to this clone: At the DNA level, this CDR3 is encoded by other sequences in the same sample as well. The V gene is TRBV7-2, the J gene TRBJ2-1, with unresolved D. Germline CDR1 is SGHTA and CDR2 is FQGNSA. V lost 4 bases and J 3 bases, leaving 7 bases between the germline ends. The CDR3 length is 13 residues. CDR3 nucleotide sequence: TGTGCCAGCAGCTCGCCCGGCTACAATGAGCAGTTCTTC. Protein: CASSSPGYNEQFF.

The chain carries TRBV7-8 and TRBJ2-1; 11 bases are a match to TRBD2. This CDR3 region has 18 residues. Germline CDR1 reads SGHVS; CDR2 reads FQNEAQ. The ends lost 6 bases at V and 7 bases at J; junction bases unmatched: 17. The CDR3 reads CASRTTRASGRSWNEQFF. The CDR3 region has the DNA TGTGCCAGCAGGACGACTAGGGCTAGCGGGAGGTCTTGGAATGAGCAGTTCTTC.

The genes are TRBV13 and TRBJ1-3, with D tentatively TRBD1 (6 bases). Germline values: CDR1 PRHDT, CDR2 FYEKMQ (reference sequence). CDR3 length: 20 amino acids. V was shortened by 2 bases and J by 0 bases, with 23 bases between the two germline ends. The chain's CDR3 is CASSLSGASAPTISGNTIYF. CDR3 in DNA: TGTGCCAGCAGCTTATCGGGGGCCTCAGCCCCAACGATCTCTGGAAACACCATATATTTT.

The V and J genes are TRBV27 and TRBJ2-1, with 8 nucleotides matching TRBD2. Germline trimming cut 7 bases from V and 7 bases from J; bases unmatched to any gene: 3. Germline CDR1 reads MNHEY; CDR2 reads SMNVEV (reference sequence). This CDR3 spans 12 amino acids. CDR3 sequence: CASISGGNEQFF. The CDR3 DNA sequence: TGTGCCAGCATCTCGGGAGGGAATGAGCAGTTCTTC.

V is TRBV2 and J is TRBJ2-7; tentative D call: TRBD1 (5 bases). V lost 3 bases, J lost 3 bases, and 6 bases lay in between. Germline V gene sequence: CDR1 SNHLY, CDR2 FYNNEI. The CDR3 spans 12 residues. CDR3 sequence: CASSDRVYEQYF. Here the CDR3 DNA reads TGTGCCAGCAGTGACAGGGTCTACGAGCAGTACTTC.

This clone was counted a few times. This chain joins TRBV6-6 and TRBJ2-3, with D maybe TRBD1 (6 bases). The length of the CDR3 is 14 residues. Trimming took 2 bases from V and 3 from J, leaving 9 bases between them. Germline lookup yields CDR1 MNHNY and CDR2 SVGAGI (reference sequence). The CDR3 region is CASSYPTGTDTQYF. The DNA of the CDR3 is TGTGCCAGCAGTTACCCCACAGGGACAGATACGCAGTATTTT.